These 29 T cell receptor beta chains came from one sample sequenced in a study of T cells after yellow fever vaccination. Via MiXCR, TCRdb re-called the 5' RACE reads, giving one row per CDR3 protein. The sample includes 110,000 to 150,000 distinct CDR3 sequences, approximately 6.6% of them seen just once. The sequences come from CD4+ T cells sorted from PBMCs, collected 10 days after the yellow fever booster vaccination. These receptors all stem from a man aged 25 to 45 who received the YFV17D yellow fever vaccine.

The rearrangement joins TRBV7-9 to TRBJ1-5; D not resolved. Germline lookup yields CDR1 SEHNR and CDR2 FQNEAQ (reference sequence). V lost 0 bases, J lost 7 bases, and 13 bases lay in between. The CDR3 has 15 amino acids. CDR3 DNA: TGTGCCAGCAGCTTAGCGTTCGGCGCGGGGCAGCCCCAGCATTTT. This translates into CASSLAFGAGQPQHF.

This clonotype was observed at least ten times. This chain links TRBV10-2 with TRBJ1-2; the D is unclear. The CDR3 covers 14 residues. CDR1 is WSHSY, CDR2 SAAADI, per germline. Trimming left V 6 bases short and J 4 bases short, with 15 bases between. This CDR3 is CASREERTLYGYTF. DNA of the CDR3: TGCGCCAGCAGAGAAGAGAGGACTCTCTATGGCTACACCTTC.

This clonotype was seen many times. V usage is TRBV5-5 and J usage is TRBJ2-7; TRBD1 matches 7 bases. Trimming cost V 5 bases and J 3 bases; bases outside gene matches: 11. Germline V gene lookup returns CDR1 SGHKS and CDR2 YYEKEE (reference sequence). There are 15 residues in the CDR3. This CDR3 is CASSRTPGQIYEQYF. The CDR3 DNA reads TGTGCCAGCAGTCGAACTCCGGGACAGATCTACGAGCAGTACTTC.

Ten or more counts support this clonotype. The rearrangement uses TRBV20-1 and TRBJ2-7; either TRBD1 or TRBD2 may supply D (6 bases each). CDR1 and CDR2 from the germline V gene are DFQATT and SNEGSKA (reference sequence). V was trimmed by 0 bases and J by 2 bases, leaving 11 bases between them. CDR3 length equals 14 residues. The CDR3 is CSARDGGGTYEQYF. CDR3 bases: TGCAGTGCTAGAGACGGGGGCGGAACCTACGAGCAGTACTTC.

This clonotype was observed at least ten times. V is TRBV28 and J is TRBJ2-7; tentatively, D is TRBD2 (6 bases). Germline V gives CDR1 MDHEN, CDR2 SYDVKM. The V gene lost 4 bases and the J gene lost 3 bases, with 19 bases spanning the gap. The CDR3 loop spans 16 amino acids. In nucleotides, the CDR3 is TGTGCCAGCAGTTCCTATAGCGGCCCTGGGCTCTACGAGCAGTACTTC. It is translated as CASSSYSGPGLYEQYF.

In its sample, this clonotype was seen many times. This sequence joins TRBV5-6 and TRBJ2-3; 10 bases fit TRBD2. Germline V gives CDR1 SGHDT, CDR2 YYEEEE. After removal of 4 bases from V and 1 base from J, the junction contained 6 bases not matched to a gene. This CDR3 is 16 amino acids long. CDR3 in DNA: TGTGCCAGCAGCGAATCTAGCGGGAGTCGCACAGATACGCAGTATTTT. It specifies CASSESSGSRTDTQYF.

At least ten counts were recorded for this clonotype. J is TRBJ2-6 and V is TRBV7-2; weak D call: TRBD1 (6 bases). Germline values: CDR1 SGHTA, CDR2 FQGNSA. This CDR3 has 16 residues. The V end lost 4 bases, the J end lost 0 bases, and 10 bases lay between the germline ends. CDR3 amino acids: CASSSRGPSGANVLTF. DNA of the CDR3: TGTGCCAGCAGCTCCAGGGGTCCCTCTGGGGCCAACGTCCTGACTTTC.

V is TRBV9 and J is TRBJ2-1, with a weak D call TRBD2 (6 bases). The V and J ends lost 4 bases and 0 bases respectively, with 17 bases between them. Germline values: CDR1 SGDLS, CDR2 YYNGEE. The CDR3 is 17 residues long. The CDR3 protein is CASSRTGAASSYNEQFF. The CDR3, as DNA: TGTGCCAGCAGCCGAACGGGAGCCGCCAGCTCCTACAATGAGCAGTTCTTC.

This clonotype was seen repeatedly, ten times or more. This CDR3 is CASTTKVQGPSSAQYF. CDR3 sequence (DNA): TGTGCCAGCACCACGAAAGTACAGGGACCAAGCAGTGCCCAGTACTTC. V usage is TRBV2 and J usage is TRBJ2-5, with a weak D call TRBD1 (6 bases). This CDR3 spans 16 amino acids. The germline V gene encodes CDR1 SNHLY and CDR2 FYNNEI. The V gene lost 7 bases and the J gene lost 9 bases, with 27 bases spanning the gap.

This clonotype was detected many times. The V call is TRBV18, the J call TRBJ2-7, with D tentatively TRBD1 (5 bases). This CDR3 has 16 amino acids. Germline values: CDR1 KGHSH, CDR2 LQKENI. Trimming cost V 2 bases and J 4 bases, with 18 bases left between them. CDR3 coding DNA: TGTGCCAGCTCACCAAGGGGCCCATTAGACGCGTACGAGCAGTACTTC. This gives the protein CASSPRGPLDAYEQYF.

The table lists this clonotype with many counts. For the CDR3, the DNA is TGTGCCATCAGAGCCGGACCCCAAGAGACCCAGTACTTC. Translated: CAIRAGPQETQYF. The chain has TRBV10-3 and TRBJ2-5; D gene unclear. CDR1 and CDR2 (germline): ENHRY, SYGVKD. The V gene lost 6 bases and the J gene lost 1 base, with 9 bases spanning the gap. The CDR3 is made up of 13 amino acids.

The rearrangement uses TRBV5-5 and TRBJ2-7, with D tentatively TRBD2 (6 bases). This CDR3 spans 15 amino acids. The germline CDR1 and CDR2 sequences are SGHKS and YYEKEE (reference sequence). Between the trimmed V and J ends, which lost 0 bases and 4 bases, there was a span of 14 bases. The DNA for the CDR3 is TGTGCCAGCAGCTTGGGGGACTCCTTACATTACGAGCAGTACTTC. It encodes CASSLGDSLHYEQYF.

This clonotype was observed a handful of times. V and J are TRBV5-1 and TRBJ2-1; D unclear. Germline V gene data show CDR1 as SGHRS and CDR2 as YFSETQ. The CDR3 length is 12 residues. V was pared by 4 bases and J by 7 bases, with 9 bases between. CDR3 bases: TGCGCCAGCAGCAGTAGCATGAATGAGCAGTTCTTC. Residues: CASSSSMNEQFF.

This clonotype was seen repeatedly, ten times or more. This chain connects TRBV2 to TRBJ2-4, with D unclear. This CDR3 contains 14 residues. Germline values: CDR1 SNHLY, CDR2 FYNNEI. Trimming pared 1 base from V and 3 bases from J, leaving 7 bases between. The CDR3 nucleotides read TGTGCCAGCAGTGAAGTGGGGATCAAAAACATTCAGTACTTC. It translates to CASSEVGIKNIQYF. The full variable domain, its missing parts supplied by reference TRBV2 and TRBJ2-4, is EPEVTQTPSHQVTQMGQEVILRCVPISNHLYFYWYRQILGQKVEFLVSFYNNEISEKSEIFDDQFSVERPDGSNFTLKIRSTKLEDSAMYFCASSEVGIKNIQYFGAGTRLSVL.

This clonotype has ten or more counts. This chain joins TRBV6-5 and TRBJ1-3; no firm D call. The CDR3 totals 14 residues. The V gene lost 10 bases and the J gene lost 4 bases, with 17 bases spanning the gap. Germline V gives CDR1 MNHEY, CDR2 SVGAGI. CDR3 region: CATRPFRRGNTIYF. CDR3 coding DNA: TGTGCCACCCGTCCATTTCGGCGGGGAAACACCATATATTTT.

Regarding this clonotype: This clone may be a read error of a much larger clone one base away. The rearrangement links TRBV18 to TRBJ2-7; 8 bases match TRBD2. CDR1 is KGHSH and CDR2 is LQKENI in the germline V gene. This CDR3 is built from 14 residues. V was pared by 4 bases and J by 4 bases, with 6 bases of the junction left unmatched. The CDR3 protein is CASSRLAGLYEQYF. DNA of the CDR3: TGTGCCAGCTCACGCTTAGCGGGACTATACGAGCAGTACTTC.

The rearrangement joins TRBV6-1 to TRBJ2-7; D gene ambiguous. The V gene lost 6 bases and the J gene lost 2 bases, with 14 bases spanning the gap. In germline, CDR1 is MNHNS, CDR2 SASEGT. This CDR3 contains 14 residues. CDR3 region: CASSSPRPPYEQYF. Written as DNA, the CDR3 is TGTGCCAGCAGCTCGCCCAGGCCACCCTACGAGCAGTACTTC.

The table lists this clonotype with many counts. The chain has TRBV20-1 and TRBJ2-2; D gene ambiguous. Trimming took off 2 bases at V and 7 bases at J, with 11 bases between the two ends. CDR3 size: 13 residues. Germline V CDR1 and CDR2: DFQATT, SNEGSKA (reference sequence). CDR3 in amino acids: CSARTPEVGELFF. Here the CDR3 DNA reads TGCAGTGCTAGAACTCCTGAGGTCGGGGAGCTGTTTTTT.

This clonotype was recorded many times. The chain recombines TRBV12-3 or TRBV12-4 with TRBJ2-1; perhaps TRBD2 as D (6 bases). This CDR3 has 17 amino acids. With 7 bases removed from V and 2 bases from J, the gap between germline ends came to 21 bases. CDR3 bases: TGTGCCAGCAACCTGGGGGGAGGACCTACTACCTACAATGAGCAGTTCTTC. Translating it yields CASNLGGGPTTYNEQFF.

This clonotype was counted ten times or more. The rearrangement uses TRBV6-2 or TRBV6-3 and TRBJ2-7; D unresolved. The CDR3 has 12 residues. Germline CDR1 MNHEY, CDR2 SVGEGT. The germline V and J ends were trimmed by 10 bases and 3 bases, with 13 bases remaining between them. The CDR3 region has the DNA TGTGCCACCGCTGAGTCCAGCTACGAGCAGTACTTC. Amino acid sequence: CATAESSYEQYF.

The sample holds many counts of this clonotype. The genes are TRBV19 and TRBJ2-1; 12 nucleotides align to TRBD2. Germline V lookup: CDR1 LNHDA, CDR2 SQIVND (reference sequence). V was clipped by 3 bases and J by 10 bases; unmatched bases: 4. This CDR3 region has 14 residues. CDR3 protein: CASSMWTSGIEQFF. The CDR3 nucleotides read TGTGCCAGTAGTATGTGGACTAGCGGGATAGAGCAGTTCTTC. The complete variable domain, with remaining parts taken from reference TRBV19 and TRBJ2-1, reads DGGITQSPKYLFRKEGQNVTLSCEQNLNHDAMYWYRQDPGQGLRLIYYSQIVNDFQKGDIAEGYSVSREKKESFPLTVTSAQKNPTAFYLCASSMWTSGIEQFFGPGTRLTVL.

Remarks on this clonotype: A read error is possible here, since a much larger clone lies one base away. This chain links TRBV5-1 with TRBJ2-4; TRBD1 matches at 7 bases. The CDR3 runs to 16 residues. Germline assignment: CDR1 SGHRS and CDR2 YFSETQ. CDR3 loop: CASKLGPGGANNIQYF. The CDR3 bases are TGCGCCAGCAAGTTGGGTCCAGGGGGAGCCAATAACATTCAGTACTTC.

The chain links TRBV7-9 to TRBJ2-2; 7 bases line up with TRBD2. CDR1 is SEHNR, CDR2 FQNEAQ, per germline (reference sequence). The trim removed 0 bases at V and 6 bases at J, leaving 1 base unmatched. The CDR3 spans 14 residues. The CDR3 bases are TGTGCCAGCAGCTTAGCCACTAGCGCCGGGGAGCTGTTTTTT. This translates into CASSLATSAGELFF.

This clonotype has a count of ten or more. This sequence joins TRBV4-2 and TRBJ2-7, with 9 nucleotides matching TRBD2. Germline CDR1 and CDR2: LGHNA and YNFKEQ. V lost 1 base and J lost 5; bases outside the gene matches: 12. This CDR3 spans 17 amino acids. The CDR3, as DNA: TGTGCCAGCAGCCAAGCCGCGTGGGCGGGACTAGCTAACGAGCAGTACTTC. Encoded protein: CASSQAAWAGLANEQYF.

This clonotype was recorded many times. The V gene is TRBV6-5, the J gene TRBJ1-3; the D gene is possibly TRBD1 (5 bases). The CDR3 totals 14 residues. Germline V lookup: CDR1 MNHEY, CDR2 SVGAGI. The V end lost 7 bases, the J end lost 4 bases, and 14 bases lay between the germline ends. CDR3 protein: CASTPGGEGNTIYF. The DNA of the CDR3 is TGTGCCAGCACACCGGGGGGGGAAGGAAACACCATATATTTT.

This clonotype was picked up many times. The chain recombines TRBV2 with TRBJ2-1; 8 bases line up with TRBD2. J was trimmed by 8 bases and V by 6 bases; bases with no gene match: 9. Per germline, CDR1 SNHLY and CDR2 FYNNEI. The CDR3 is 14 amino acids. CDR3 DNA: TGTGCCAGCAGCGGGACTAGTTATTCTCATGAGCAGTTCTTC. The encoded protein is CASSGTSYSHEQFF.

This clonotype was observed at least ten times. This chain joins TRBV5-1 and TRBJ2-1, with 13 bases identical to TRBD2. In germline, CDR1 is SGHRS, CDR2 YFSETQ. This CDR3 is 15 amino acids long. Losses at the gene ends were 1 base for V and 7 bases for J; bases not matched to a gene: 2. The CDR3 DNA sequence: TGCGCCAGCAGCTTGTTACTAGCGGGAGGGAATGAGCAGTTCTTC. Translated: CASSLLLAGGNEQFF.

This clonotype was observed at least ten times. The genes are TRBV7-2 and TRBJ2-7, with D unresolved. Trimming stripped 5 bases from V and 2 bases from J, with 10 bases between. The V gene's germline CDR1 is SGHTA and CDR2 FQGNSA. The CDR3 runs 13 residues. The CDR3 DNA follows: TGTGCCAGCAGCCCGGCAGCTACCTACGAGCAGTACTTC. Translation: CASSPAATYEQYF.

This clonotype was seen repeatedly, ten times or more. CDR3 sequence: CASRRYQELNTEAFF. CDR3 DNA sequence: TGTGCCAGCAGGAGATACCAAGAACTGAACACTGAAGCTTTCTTT. The chain has TRBV5-5 and TRBJ1-1; D is ambiguous. The CDR3 spans 15 residues. V shed 5 bases and J shed 0 bases, with 14 bases lying between them. CDR1 and CDR2 (germline): SGHKS, YYEKEE (reference sequence). The whole variable domain, remainder taken from reference TRBV5-5 and TRBJ1-1, is DAGVTQSPTHLIKTRGQQVTLRCSPISGHKSVSWYQQVLGQGPQFIFQYYEKEERGRGNFPDRFSARQFPNYSSELNVNALLLGDSALYLCASRRYQELNTEAFFGQGTRLTVV.